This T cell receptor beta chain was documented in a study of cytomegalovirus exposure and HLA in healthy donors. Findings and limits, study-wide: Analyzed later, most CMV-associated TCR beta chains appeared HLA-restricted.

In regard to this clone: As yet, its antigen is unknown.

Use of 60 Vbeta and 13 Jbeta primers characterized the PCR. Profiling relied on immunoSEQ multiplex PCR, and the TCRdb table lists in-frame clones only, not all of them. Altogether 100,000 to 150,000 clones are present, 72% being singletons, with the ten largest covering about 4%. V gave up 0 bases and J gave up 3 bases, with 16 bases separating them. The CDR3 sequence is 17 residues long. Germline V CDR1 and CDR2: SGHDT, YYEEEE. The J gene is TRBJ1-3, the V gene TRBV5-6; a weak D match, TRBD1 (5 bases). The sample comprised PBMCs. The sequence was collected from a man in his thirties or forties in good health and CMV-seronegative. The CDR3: CASSLVQARALGNTIYF. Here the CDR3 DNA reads TGTGCCAGCAGCTTGGTGCAGGCCAGGGCTCTTGGAAACACCATATATTTT.